This T cell receptor beta chain originates from a study of blood T cell repertoires in COVID-19 (TCRdb year 2020). Regarding the complete study: The collaborator samples originated in the United States, Italy and Spain and spanned the acute and convalescent phases of COVID-19. The prospective study material was composed of cDNA or gDNA derived from T cells, B-cell-depleted T cells, or PBMCs. The dataset comprised deeply sampled blood TCRbeta repertoires from subjects exposed to, actively infected with, or recovered from COVID-19. The repertoires were made available in a free public database intended to serve as a resource for research on the immune response to SARS-CoV-2. The samples were drawn from the first 160 participants of the ongoing ImmuneRACE study and from some 1,300 subjects provided by 6 global collaborators. Nearly every sample came with metadata listing a de-identified subject ID, COVID-19 status, age in years and sex. HLA class I and class II types, where available, came from metadata supplied by the sample provider rather than from assay-based typing. Findings and caveats that apply to the study as a whole: How much clinical and demographic metadata was included differed by source and by participant, and the metadata was provided uncurated.

This clone occurred once. The specificity of this receptor is unknown. Base qualities were left out, and no much larger clone turns up one base away. The collaborating institutions used their own protocols to collect whole blood in K2EDTA tubes. For TCRbeta analysis, collaborators shipped samples as frozen whole blood, isolated PBMCs, or DNA extracted from either of those sample types. The immunoSEQ Assay, a bias-controlled multiplex PCR, was used to amplify TCRbeta CDR3 regions from genomic DNA. In the original analysis: Nucleated cell counts per sample were estimated from amplification of reference gene primers within the assay. To quantify the absolute abundance of each unique TCRbeta CDR3 rearrangement, sequence reads were collapsed and filtered. Productive Simpson clonality was computed per sample as the square root of Simpson's diversity index over productive rearrangements. Not all clones reach the TCRdb copy of this immuneACCESS table, which keeps in-frame sequences only. Checked studies attribute under half of the gap to unresolved V genes and leave the rest unexplained. D and trimming were read from the DNA, whereas the V and J calls and clone size are those reported in that table. The sample table contains 150,000 to 200,000 clones; only one count was recorded for 86% of them. Almost 1% of the sample is in the top ten clones.

Taken from cysteine to phenylalanine, the CDR3 has 13 residues. Only the CDR3 part of the read is kept: 39 bases, read in frame from the first base. The germline V end is reduced by 8 bases and the J end by 2 bases; junction bases left unmatched: 2. For CDR1 and CDR2, the germline V gene (reference sequence) lists LNHDA and SQIVND. Specimen: peripheral blood. The chain uses TRBV19 and TRBJ1-3; the central 8 bases match TRBD1. The origin of this receptor is a young man with acute or convalescent COVID-19. The CDR3 amino acid sequence is: CASQQGAGNTIYF. In nucleotide form, the sequence is TGTGCCAGTCAACAGGGGGCTGGAAACACCATATATTTT.